The 18 T cell receptor beta chains reported below all come from one sample, sequenced in a study of blood T cell repertoires in COVID-19. Data came from immunoSEQ multiplex PCR; TCRdb stores just in-frame clones and leaves some out. The sample yields some 66,000 clones, 82% seen once. Material: peripheral blood. The receptor source for this set is a man between 60 and 75 years old with acute or convalescent COVID-19.

This clone was found a few times. This chain connects TRBV5-4 to TRBJ2-5; D is unresolved. Germline V CDR1 and CDR2: SGHNT, YYREEE (reference sequence). This CDR3 spans 15 amino acids. Trimming took off 4 bases at V and 4 bases at J, with 17 bases between the two ends. CDR3 in DNA: TGTGCCAGCAGCCCGCGAAGGAGTTCGGGAGAGACCCAGTACTTC. Protein product: CASSPRRSSGETQYF. The full variable domain, rest sourced from reference TRBV5-4 and TRBJ2-5, is ETGVTQSPTHLIKTRGQQVTLRCSSQSGHNTVSWYQQALGQGPQFIFQYYREEENGRGNFPPRFSGLQFPNYSSELNVNALELDDSALYLCASSPRRSSGETQYFGPGTRLLVL.

The chain is built from TRBV6-5 and TRBJ1-5; the D is unclear. Trimming shortened V by 8 bases and J by 2 bases, and 13 bases separated the two germline ends. The CDR3 covers 14 residues. From germline, CDR1 is MNHEY and CDR2 SVGAGI. The CDR3 DNA reads as TGTGCCAGCGCGACTTGGGAGGGCAATCAGCCCCAGCATTTT. This translates into CASATWEGNQPQHF.

In this sample, this clone turned up once. The V call is TRBV12-3 or TRBV12-4, the J call TRBJ1-5; D is ambiguous. CDR3 length equals 13 residues. The V end was cut by 2 bases, the J end by 7 bases, with 9 bases between. In nucleotides, the CDR3 is TGTGCCAGCAGTTTAATTCGGGGACAGCCCCAGCATTTT. The encoded protein is CASSLIRGQPQHF.

The genes are TRBV7-2 and TRBJ2-3; D is possibly TRBD1 (6 bases). The CDR3 spans 18 residues. Per the germline V gene, CDR1 is SGHTA and CDR2 is FQGNSA. The germline V and J ends were trimmed by 0 bases and 2 bases, with 18 bases remaining between them. DNA for the CDR3: TGTGCCAGCAGCTTAGCCCTGACAGGAACCGTCGCCACAGATACGCAGTATTTT. Residues: CASSLALTGTVATDTQYF.

V is TRBV7-2 and J is TRBJ2-5, with a tentative D call TRBD2 (6 bases). The CDR3 is 12 amino acids. V lost 5 bases, J lost 10 bases, and 14 bases lay in between. CDR1 is SGHTA and CDR2 is FQGNSA in the germline V gene. CDR3 protein: CASSTPSGVQYF. In DNA form, the CDR3 reads TGTGCCAGCAGCACCCCTTCGGGGGTCCAGTACTTC.

This chain joins TRBV6-2 or TRBV6-3 and TRBJ1-2; D is unclear. Germline assignment: CDR1 MNHEY and CDR2 SVGEGT. This CDR3 is 13 amino acids long. V was clipped by 5 bases and J by 8 bases, with 15 bases between them. The CDR3, as DNA: TGTGCCAGCAGTCCACGGCCGGGATTGGGCTACACCTTC. It specifies CASSPRPGLGYTF.

DNA of the CDR3: TGTGCCAGCAGTGAAGCGCTTTTCAGGCTGGACAAAAACATTCAGTACTTC. This sequence encodes CASSEALFRLDKNIQYF. V and J are TRBV2 and TRBJ2-4, with D unresolved. V lost 0 bases and J 3 bases, leaving 15 bases between the germline ends. The CDR3 runs to 17 residues. Germline CDR1 is SNHLY and CDR2 is FYNNEI.

DNA for the CDR3: TGTGCCAGCAGTTACGAGACAGATAGCAATCAGCCCCAGCATTTT. Translation: CASSYETDSNQPQHF. The rearrangement links TRBV6-2 or TRBV6-3 to TRBJ1-5; weak D call: TRBD1 (5 bases). V gave up 2 bases and J gave up 0 bases, with 8 bases separating them. CDR3 length equals 15 residues. CDR1 MNHEY and CDR2 SVGEGT come from the germline V gene.

This clone was seen a handful of times. The chain links TRBV30 to TRBJ1-1; TRBD1 aligns across 9 bases. The trim removed 4 bases at V and 4 bases at J, leaving 4 bases unmatched. Germline V gene lookup returns CDR1 GTSNPN and CDR2 SVGIG (reference sequence). The CDR3 sequence is 13 residues long. The CDR3 sequence: CAWTTGGGTEAFF. The CDR3 DNA is TGTGCCTGGACCACAGGGGGCGGCACTGAAGCTTTCTTT.

The chain has TRBV12-3 or TRBV12-4 and TRBJ2-5, with D possibly matching TRBD1 (5 bases). The V end lost 2 bases, the J end lost 5 bases, and 9 bases lay between the germline ends. The CDR3 consists of 13 residues. CDR3 sequence: CASSLRGMETQYF. CDR3 bases: TGTGCCAGCAGTTTAAGGGGAATGGAGACCCAGTACTTC.

The V call is TRBV7-2, the J call TRBJ1-2; D gene unclear. Trimming shortened V by 1 base and J by 8 bases, and 11 bases separated the two germline ends. Germline V gene data show CDR1 as SGHTA and CDR2 as FQGNSA. The CDR3 sequence is 13 residues long. CDR3: CASSLVEGNGYTF. The CDR3 coding sequence is TGTGCCAGCAGCTTAGTGGAGGGTAACGGCTACACCTTC.

The chain uses TRBV4-3 and TRBJ1-4; 7 bases fit TRBD1. V trimming: 6 bases; J trimming: 8 bases; junction bases outside the gene matches: 9. The CDR3 has 14 residues. Germline lookup yields CDR1 LGHNA and CDR2 YSLEER. In DNA, the CDR3 is TGCGCCAGCAGTACAGGGGTGAATGAAGAAAAACTGTTTTTT. Translation: CASSTGVNEEKLFF.

The chain recombines TRBV6-1 with TRBJ1-5; 12 nucleotides line up with TRBD1. After removal of 3 bases from V and 10 bases from J, the junction contained 10 bases not matched to a gene. The germline V gene has CDR1 MNHNS and CDR2 SASEGT. The CDR3 covers 16 residues. CDR3 residues: CASSDGTGGPLQPQHF. CDR3 coding DNA: TGTGCCAGCAGTGATGGGACAGGGGGCCCTCTGCAACCCCAGCATTTT.

V usage is TRBV19 and J usage is TRBJ1-5; possibly TRBD1 for D (5 bases). The germline gives CDR1 LNHDA, CDR2 SQIVND (reference sequence). V was trimmed by 5 bases and J by 1 base, leaving 9 bases between them. The CDR3 loop spans 14 amino acids. CDR3 region: CASSPGGSNQPQHF. As DNA, the CDR3 is TGTGCCAGTAGTCCGGGGGGAAGCAATCAGCCCCAGCATTTT.

The rearrangement uses TRBV27 and TRBJ1-1, with 9 bases aligning to TRBD1. In germline, CDR1 is MNHEY, CDR2 SMNVEV (reference sequence). J lost 5 bases, V lost 5 bases, and 15 bases had no gene match. This CDR3 region has 17 residues. As DNA, the CDR3 is TGTGCCAGCAGTGTGCCGGGACAGGGTCACCGAGGGACTGAAGCTTTCTTT. Its translation is CASSVPGQGHRGTEAFF.

This clone was picked up one time. The chain couples TRBV6-5 to TRBJ1-2; 9 bases align to TRBD1. The V gene's germline CDR1 is MNHEY and CDR2 SVGAGI. Trimming cost V 7 bases and J 4 bases; bases outside gene matches: 10. The CDR3 is 15 amino acids. CDR3 in DNA: TGTGCCAGCAATGGGCGGGACAGGGCGGGCTATGGCTACACCTTC. Translation gives CASNGRDRAGYGYTF.

The chain links TRBV11-2 to TRBJ1-1; 7 nucleotides line up with TRBD1. The CDR3 is made up of 15 amino acids. Germline-derived CDR1 and CDR2 are SGHAT and FQNNGV. The V segment lost 0 bases and the J segment 7 bases; nucleotides outside the gene matches: 8. CDR3 sequence: CASSLDWGTEGEAFF. CDR3 DNA: TGTGCCAGCAGCTTAGATTGGGGGACAGAAGGTGAAGCTTTCTTT.

The V and J genes are TRBV5-1 and TRBJ2-5; 7 bases agree with TRBD1. J gave up 4 bases and V 0 bases, and 6 bases lay outside the gene matches. The CDR3 length is 15 residues. CDR1 and CDR2 (germline): SGHRS, YFSETQ. CDR3 nucleotide sequence: TGCGCCAGCAGCTTGGAAGGGGGCGAAGGAGAGACCCAGTACTTC. Encoded protein: CASSLEGGEGETQYF.